The 18 T cell receptor beta chains below were found in one sample sequenced in a study of shared clonotypes between healthy human individuals. Repertoires were generated with immunoSEQ multiplex PCR, while TCRdb's copy carries only in-frame clones and drops some. The table has about 1.5 million clones, 95% to 99% seen once. Material for sequencing was naive CD4+ T cells sorted from blood. The subset was: CD45RA+ positively selected. The receptors were sampled from a man aged 25-45 years in good health.

The rearrangement uses TRBV27 and TRBJ2-3; D not certain. V lost 5 bases and J 2 bases, leaving 8 bases between the germline ends. This CDR3 contains 13 residues. CDR1 is MNHEY and CDR2 is SMNVEV in the germline V gene (reference sequence). This chain's CDR3 is CASSPWVTDTQYF. CDR3 DNA sequence: TGTGCCAGCAGTCCCTGGGTCACAGATACGCAGTATTTT.

The chain uses TRBV2 and TRBJ1-5; D may be TRBD1 (6 bases). This CDR3 region has 13 residues. Trimming left V 5 bases short and J 11 bases short, with 16 bases between. From germline, CDR1 is SNHLY and CDR2 FYNNEI. CDR3 residues: CASSRTESGAQHF. CDR3 nucleotides: TGTGCCAGCAGTAGGACGGAATCAGGGGCCCAGCATTTT.

The chain joins TRBV7-8 to TRBJ1-4; possible D gene TRBD1, 5 bases. CDR1 is SGHVS, CDR2 FQNEAQ, per germline. CDR3 length equals 14 residues. The V end lost 0 bases, the J end lost 7 bases, and 9 bases lay between the germline ends. The CDR3 loop reads CASSLAREGEKLFF. In nucleotides, the CDR3 is TGTGCCAGCAGCTTAGCCAGGGAGGGTGAAAAACTGTTTTTT.

The J gene is TRBJ2-4, the V gene TRBV5-4; D uncertain. Per the germline V gene, CDR1 is SGHNT and CDR2 is YYREEE (reference sequence). Trimming stripped 3 bases from V and 0 bases from J, with 7 bases between. CDR3 length: 14 residues. The CDR3 nucleotides read TGTGCCAGCAGCTCTGATCTAGCCAAAAACATTCAGTACTTC. Translating it yields CASSSDLAKNIQYF.

The rearrangement joins TRBV5-6 to TRBJ2-7; 7 bases line up with TRBD2. Trimming cost V 3 bases and J 6 bases; bases outside gene matches: 12. Germline CDR1 reads SGHDT; CDR2 reads YYEEEE. This CDR3 is 15 amino acids long. CDR3: CASSYRGGWGSEQYF. CDR3 coding DNA: TGTGCCAGCAGCTATCGCGGGGGATGGGGTTCCGAGCAGTACTTC.

V and J are TRBV6-6 and TRBJ2-7, with D tentatively TRBD2 (5 bases). CDR1 is MNHNY and CDR2 is SVGAGI in the germline V gene (reference sequence). Deletions cut 5 bases from V and 4 bases from J, with 15 bases between. There are 14 residues in the CDR3. As DNA, the CDR3 is TGTGCCAGCAGTCCCCGGACGAGGGAATACGAGCAGTACTTC. Its protein product is CASSPRTREYEQYF.

The chain uses TRBV6-5 and TRBJ2-5; D is undetermined. V was pared by 5 bases and J by 4 bases, with 5 bases between. The CDR3 consists of 11 residues. The germline gives CDR1 MNHEY, CDR2 SVGAGI. The chain's CDR3 is CASSNLETQYF. The CDR3 coding sequence is TGTGCCAGCAGTAACTTAGAGACCCAGTACTTC.

CDR3 nucleotide sequence: TGTGCCATCACCTCGGCCGGGCTCGGGGACGATCACAATGAGCAGTTCTTC. Protein sequence: CAITSAGLGDDHNEQFF. The V call is TRBV10-3, the J call TRBJ2-1; D assignment may be TRBD1 or TRBD2 (5 bases each). This CDR3 comprises 17 residues. CDR1 is ENHRY, CDR2 SYGVKD, per germline. Trimming left V 7 bases short and J 5 bases short, with 24 bases between.

This chain joins TRBV18 and TRBJ1-5; D is uncertain. Germline V gene data show CDR1 as KGHSH and CDR2 as LQKENI. Trimming stripped 4 bases from V and 4 bases from J, with 11 bases between. The CDR3 is made up of 14 amino acids. The CDR3: CASSQEGTNQPQHF. DNA of the CDR3: TGTGCCAGCTCACAGGAGGGTACGAATCAGCCCCAGCATTTT. Supplemented by reference TRBV18 and TRBJ1-5, the full variable domain reads NAGVMQNPRHLVRRRGQEARLRCSPMKGHSHVYWYRQLPEEGLKFMVYLQKENIIDESGMPKERFSAEFPKEGPSILRIQQVVRGDSAAYFCASSQEGTNQPQHFGDGTRLSIL.

CDR3 amino acids: CASSSGSANTGELFF. CDR3 sequence (DNA): TGTGCCAGCAGCTCCGGGAGTGCGAACACCGGGGAGCTGTTTTTT. The gene calls are TRBV5-4 and TRBJ2-2; a possible D gene is TRBD2 (6 bases). Trimming removed 3 bases at V and 0 bases at J, with 9 bases between. The germline gives CDR1 SGHNT, CDR2 YYREEE (reference sequence). CDR3 length: 15 residues. The full variable domain, with the rest looked up from reference TRBV5-4 and TRBJ2-2, is ETGVTQSPTHLIKTRGQQVTLRCSSQSGHNTVSWYQQALGQGPQFIFQYYREEENGRGNFPPRFSGLQFPNYSSELNVNALELDDSALYLCASSSGSANTGELFFGEGSRLTVL.

J is TRBJ2-6 and V is TRBV7-9; no firm D call. Germline CDR1 reads SEHNR; CDR2 reads FQNEAQ (reference sequence). The CDR3 runs to 15 residues. V lost 1 base to trimming and J lost 4 bases, with 8 bases between them. The CDR3 DNA reads as TGTGCCAGCAGCTTAGGAGGTGGCGGGGCCAACGTCCTGACTTTC. Protein: CASSLGGGGANVLTF.

The chain uses TRBV19 and TRBJ2-1, with 11 positions matching TRBD2. Per the germline V gene, CDR1 is LNHDA and CDR2 is SQIVND (reference sequence). Unmatched junction bases numbered 8, after V lost 7 bases and J lost 9 bases. This CDR3 region has 14 residues. As DNA, the CDR3 is TGTGCCAGTACGCTAGCGGGAGGCTCCTTTGAGCAGTTCTTC. Protein sequence: CASTLAGGSFEQFF.

The chain couples TRBV2 to TRBJ2-7, with no clear D. Germline loops: CDR1 SNHLY, CDR2 FYNNEI. The CDR3 runs 12 residues. The V and J ends lost 4 bases and 5 bases respectively, with 9 bases between them. The CDR3 nucleotides read TGTGCCAGCAGTGTCATAGGCGACGAGCAGTACTTC. Its translation: CASSVIGDEQYF.

V gene TRBV4-2 combines with J gene TRBJ2-5; D uncertain. Trimming left V 2 bases short and J 5 bases short, with 15 bases between. This CDR3 has 15 amino acids. CDR1 and CDR2 (germline): LGHNA, YNFKEQ. For the CDR3, the DNA is TGTGCCAGCAGCCAAACTCCGGGCGTTCGTGAGACCCAGTACTTC. Translated: CASSQTPGVRETQYF.

The chain carries TRBV27 and TRBJ2-3; perhaps D is TRBD1 or TRBD2 (5 bases each). The germline CDR1 and CDR2 sequences are MNHEY and SMNVEV (reference sequence). The CDR3 is 13 amino acids. Trimming cost V 8 bases and J 3 bases, with 12 bases left between them. CDR3 region: CASRDRQTDTQYF. Written as DNA, the CDR3 is TGTGCCAGCCGGGACCGCCAGACAGATACGCAGTATTTT.

The chain employs TRBV18 and TRBJ2-7; tentatively, D is TRBD1 or TRBD2 (6 bases each). V shed 3 bases and J shed 6 bases, with 21 bases lying between them. Germline assignment: CDR1 KGHSH and CDR2 LQKENI. The CDR3 runs 16 residues. CDR3 amino acids: CASSPSAGHLQGEQYF. CDR3 bases: TGTGCCAGCTCACCTTCCGCGGGACATCTCCAGGGCGAGCAGTACTTC.

Remarks on this clone: This sample includes further DNA sequences coding for the same CDR3. The chain combines TRBV5-1 with TRBJ1-5, with TRBD1 matching over 8 bases. The V gene's germline CDR1 is SGHRS and CDR2 YFSETQ. Germline trimming cut 5 bases from V and 6 bases from J; bases unmatched to any gene: 7. The CDR3 has 14 amino acids. CDR3 sequence reads: CASSPGQGGQPQHF. CDR3 bases: TGCGCCAGCAGTCCAGGACAGGGCGGTCAGCCCCAGCATTTT.

This clone was found once. V is TRBV29-1 and J is TRBJ2-3; D call uncertain. With 6 bases removed from V and 5 bases from J, the gap between germline ends came to 15 bases. CDR1 and CDR2 from the germline V gene are SQVTM and ANQGSEA. This CDR3 region has 13 residues. The CDR3 reads CSVINVYLDTQYF. The CDR3 DNA follows: TGCAGCGTGATAAACGTATATTTAGATACGCAGTATTTT.